Listed here is a single T cell receptor (beta chain). The data originate from a study of blood T cell repertoires in COVID-19. Across the whole study: Acute and convalescent COVID-19 specimens originated in the United States, Italy and Spain.

Germline V gene data show CDR1 as SGHRS and CDR2 as YFSETQ. Trimming removed 4 bases from V and 5 bases from J, with 12 bases in between. CDR3 length: 13 residues. In the original processing: From reference gene primer amplification, estimates of nucleated cell counts were derived. Assay: immunoSEQ multiplex PCR; the TCRdb copy retains only in-frame clones and omits some. That table supplies the V and J calls and clone size; D and trimming were determined from the DNA. This table has under 200,000 clones, about 88% appearing once. The source is a man aged 55 to 70 with acute or convalescent COVID-19. V and J are TRBV5-1 and TRBJ1-1, with D unclear. Material: peripheral blood. CDR3 nucleotide sequence: TGCGCCAGCAGCAGGGAGCGGGATACTGAAGCTTTCTTT. Amino acid sequence: CASSRERDTEAFF.